The 27 T cell receptor beta chains below were found in one sample sequenced in a study of T cell clones after liver transplantation. The assay was immunoSEQ multiplex PCR, and TCRdb's table has in-frame clones only and misses some. The sample lists roughly 15,000 clones, 92% occurring once. This sample comprised CD8+ T cells from blood, obtained before liver transplant. These receptors all stem from a human donor who received a liver transplant.

This clone was detected only once. This chain joins TRBV18 and TRBJ2-5, with 7 bases identical to TRBD1. V shed 6 bases and J 5 bases; nucleotides not matched to a gene: 9. Germline V gene data show CDR1 as KGHSH and CDR2 as LQKENI. The CDR3 totals 14 residues. CDR3 region: CASSGDSPPETQYF. The CDR3 DNA follows: TGTGCCAGCTCGGGGGACAGCCCGCCGGAGACCCAGTACTTC.

The rearrangement joins TRBV5-5 to TRBJ2-7; D is perhaps TRBD2 (6 bases). Germline loops: CDR1 SGHKS, CDR2 YYEKEE (reference sequence). There are 13 residues in the CDR3. V lost 4 bases and J lost 6, with 14 bases in between. CDR3 DNA: TGTGCCAGCAGCCTACGACTAGAGGGCGAGCAGTACTTC. Its translation is CASSLRLEGEQYF.

The CDR3 nucleotides are TGTGCCAGCAGTGGCAGCCGGGACAGCAATCAGCCCCAGCATTTT. It is translated as CASSGSRDSNQPQHF. The V and J genes are TRBV2 and TRBJ1-5; perhaps TRBD1 as D (5 bases). CDR3 length equals 15 residues. The germline CDR1 and CDR2 sequences are SNHLY and FYNNEI. With 4 bases removed from V and 1 base from J, the gap between germline ends came to 11 bases.

V usage is TRBV7-9 and J usage is TRBJ2-2, with TRBD1 identical over 10 bases. Unmatched junction bases numbered 12, after V lost 5 bases and J lost 0 bases. The CDR3 covers 19 residues. Germline V gene sequence: CDR1 SEHNR, CDR2 FQNEAQ (reference sequence). The DNA for the CDR3 is TGTGCCAGCAGCCCCCCGGACAGGGGGATGGTTGCGAACACCGGGGAGCTGTTTTTT. It codes for CASSPPDRGMVANTGELFF.

The rearrangement uses TRBV7-9 and TRBJ2-2; weak D call: TRBD2 (6 bases). Trimming pared 4 bases from V and 4 bases from J, leaving 13 bases between. The CDR3 has 15 residues. Germline CDR1 SEHNR, CDR2 FQNEAQ (reference sequence). The DNA for the CDR3 is TGTGCCAGCAGCTGGGGGGAGGACGGCACCGGGGAGCTGTTTTTT. Its protein is CASSWGEDGTGELFF.

The gene calls are TRBV6-5 and TRBJ2-3; no clear D gene. Trimming left V 2 bases short and J 0 bases short, with 6 bases between. This CDR3 spans 14 amino acids. CDR1 and CDR2 (germline): MNHEY, SVGAGI. CDR3 sequence: CASSYDGSTDTQYF. DNA of the CDR3: TGTGCCAGCAGTTACGACGGCAGCACAGATACGCAGTATTTT.

The chain carries TRBV4-1 and TRBJ2-1; the match to TRBD1 covers 7 bases. Germline CDR1 is MGHRA and CDR2 is YSYEKL. This CDR3 is 17 amino acids long. V trimming: 0 bases; J trimming: 3 bases; junction bases outside the gene matches: 8. The CDR3 nucleotides read TGCGCCAGCAGCCAAGAAGTGGCAGGACAGGTCTACAATGAGCAGTTCTTC. This codes for CASSQEVAGQVYNEQFF.

The chain has TRBV19 and TRBJ2-7, with D perhaps TRBD1 or TRBD2 (5 bases each). CDR3 length: 13 residues. CDR1 is LNHDA and CDR2 is SQIVND in the germline V gene (reference sequence). The V end lost 4 bases, the J end lost 2 bases, and 9 bases lay between the germline ends. The CDR3 nucleotides are TGTGCCAGTAGTAGGGGGAGCACCTACGAGCAGTACTTC. Amino acid sequence: CASSRGSTYEQYF.

The chain links TRBV28 to TRBJ1-5; D remains unclear. Trimming left V 4 bases short and J 3 bases short, with 7 bases between. Per the germline V gene, CDR1 is MDHEN and CDR2 is SYDVKM. This CDR3 has 13 amino acids. The CDR3 region has the DNA TGTGCCAGCAGTTCTTGGGACAATCAGCCCCAGCATTTT. Its protein product is CASSSWDNQPQHF.

The chain uses TRBV19 and TRBJ1-5; no definite D call. In germline, CDR1 is LNHDA, CDR2 SQIVND (reference sequence). The CDR3 contains 14 residues. V was cut by 3 bases and J by 6 bases, with 12 bases left in between. The DNA for the CDR3 is TGTGCCAGTAGTATTCGGGATTACGGTCAGCCCCAGCATTTT. Translating it yields CASSIRDYGQPQHF.

In DNA, the CDR3 is TGTGCCAGCAGTCCCTTAGGGGAAAAACTGTTTTTT. It yields the protein CASSPLGEKLFF. The chain recombines TRBV27 with TRBJ1-4; D is ambiguous. The CDR3 is made up of 12 amino acids. Trimming removed 5 bases from V and 8 bases from J, with 9 bases in between. Germline V gives CDR1 MNHEY, CDR2 SMNVEV (reference sequence).

The gene calls are TRBV6-5 and TRBJ2-7; 7 positions agree with TRBD1. Germline assignment: CDR1 MNHEY and CDR2 SVGAGI. After removal of 6 bases from V and 0 bases from J, the junction contained 8 bases not matched to a gene. This CDR3 comprises 15 residues. The CDR3 DNA reads as TGTGCCAGCAGACTCGGACAGGCCTCCTCCTACGAGCAGTACTTC. Encoded protein: CASRLGQASSYEQYF.

This clone was found once. The chain recombines TRBV4-1 with TRBJ1-3; D gene ambiguous. Germline-derived CDR1 and CDR2 are MGHRA and YSYEKL. The V end was cut by 5 bases, the J end by 0 bases, with 8 bases between. The CDR3 is 14 amino acids. The CDR3 here is CASSGELSGNTIYF. The CDR3 DNA reads TGCGCCAGCAGCGGTGAACTCTCTGGAAACACCATATATTTT.

This clone was seen once. The gene calls are TRBV27 and TRBJ2-1; 9 positions match TRBD1. Germline CDR1 MNHEY, CDR2 SMNVEV (reference sequence). The J segment lost 2 bases and the V segment lost 1 base, leaving 3 bases of the junction unmatched. The CDR3 sequence is 16 residues long. CDR3 loop: CASSLFGQGPYNEQFF. Written as DNA, the CDR3 is TGTGCCAGCAGTTTATTCGGACAGGGGCCCTACAATGAGCAGTTCTTC.

The V call is TRBV11-3, the J call TRBJ2-1; D gene unclear. The CDR3 is 13 amino acids. V lost 3 bases and J lost 6, with 9 bases in between. Germline V gene sequence: CDR1 SGHNT, CDR2 YENEEA. This chain's CDR3 is CASSFGLGNEQFF. Here the CDR3 DNA reads TGTGCCAGCAGCTTTGGGTTGGGCAATGAGCAGTTCTTC.

The J gene is TRBJ2-4, the V gene TRBV2; either TRBD1 or TRBD2 may supply D (5 bases each). Germline V lookup: CDR1 SNHLY, CDR2 FYNNEI. With 3 bases removed from V and 1 base from J, the gap between germline ends came to 10 bases. The CDR3 runs 15 residues. The CDR3 loop reads CASSDQGVAKNIQYF. The CDR3 nucleotides read TGTGCCAGCAGTGATCAGGGAGTGGCCAAAAACATTCAGTACTTC.

J is TRBJ2-1 and V is TRBV27; TRBD2 matches 11 bases. V lost 3 bases and J lost 4; bases outside the gene matches: 2. The V gene's germline CDR1 is MNHEY and CDR2 SMNVEV (reference sequence). The CDR3 loop spans 15 amino acids. The CDR3 spells CASSLGLAAYNEQFF. DNA of the CDR3: TGTGCCAGCAGTTTGGGACTAGCGGCTTACAATGAGCAGTTCTTC.

The J gene is TRBJ2-7, the V gene TRBV27, with D unresolved. V was pared by 0 bases and J by 3 bases, with 3 bases between. The CDR3 loop spans 12 amino acids. Germline assignment: CDR1 MNHEY and CDR2 SMNVEV (reference sequence). This CDR3 reads CASSLSGYEQYF. CDR3 sequence (DNA): TGTGCCAGCAGTTTATCCGGCTACGAGCAGTACTTC.

Only a few counts were recorded for this clone. The rearrangement links TRBV6-5 to TRBJ1-5; no clear D. Germline assignment: CDR1 MNHEY and CDR2 SVGAGI. The ends were cut back, 1 base at V and 1 base at J, with 5 bases in the middle. The CDR3 has 14 amino acids. The DNA for the CDR3 is TGTGCCAGCAGTTACTGGCAGAGCAATCAGCCCCAGCATTTT. Its translation: CASSYWQSNQPQHF.

Only one count was recorded for this clone. The rearrangement joins TRBV21-1 to TRBJ2-7; the table's D call TRBD1 went unverified against the DNA. TRBV21-1 is assigned pseudogene status. The CDR3 loop spans 13 amino acids. The CDR3 reads CASGRWGRYEQYF. DNA of the CDR3: TGTGCCAGCGGTAGGTGGGGGCGCTACGAGCAGTACTTC.

The chain combines TRBV7-9 with TRBJ2-5; 7 bases are shared with TRBD2. This CDR3 has 13 residues. CDR1 and CDR2 from the germline V gene are SEHNR and FQNEAQ (reference sequence). J gave up 7 bases and V 3 bases, and 5 bases lay outside the gene matches. This CDR3 reads CASSLGGSGTQYF. The CDR3 DNA reads as TGTGCCAGCAGCTTGGGCGGGAGCGGGACCCAGTACTTC. Combining the CDR3 with reference TRBV7-9 and TRBJ2-5 gives the whole variable domain DTGVSQNPRHKITKRGQNVTFRCDPISEHNRLYWYRQTLGQGPEFLTYFQNEAQLEKSRLLSDRFSAERPKGSFSTLEIQRTEQGDSAMYLCASSLGGSGTQYFGPGTRLLVL.

The chain recombines TRBV4-3 with TRBJ2-7; 7 bases map to TRBD2. The V segment lost 6 bases and the J segment 2 bases; nucleotides outside the gene matches: 4. Germline CDR1 reads LGHNA; CDR2 reads YSLEER. CDR3 length: 13 residues. The DNA for the CDR3 is TGCGCCAGCAGACTAGCGCGAGCCTACGAGCAGTACTTC. This sequence encodes CASRLARAYEQYF.

The rearrangement links TRBV11-2 to TRBJ2-7, with TRBD1 matching over 10 bases. Germline V gene lookup returns CDR1 SGHAT and CDR2 FQNNGV. The CDR3 is made up of 16 amino acids. The trim removed 2 bases at V and 1 base at J, leaving 5 bases unmatched. CDR3 coding DNA: TGTGCCAGCAGCTTATCGTTGGACAGGGGGTCCTACGAGCAGTACTTC. Protein: CASSLSLDRGSYEQYF.

The gene calls are TRBV28 and TRBJ2-7; D is undetermined. Per germline, CDR1 MDHEN and CDR2 SYDVKM. The ends were cut back, 3 bases at V and 5 bases at J, with 11 bases in the middle. The CDR3 totals 13 residues. The CDR3 DNA is TGTGCCAGCAGTTTTAACTTGGGGAACGAGCAGTACTTC. This gives the protein CASSFNLGNEQYF.

This chain connects TRBV29-1 to TRBJ2-7; D unclear. The germline CDR1 and CDR2 sequences are SQVTM and ANQGSEA. The CDR3 has 12 amino acids. Trimming removed 0 bases at V and 2 bases at J, with 5 bases between. In DNA, the CDR3 is TGCAGCGTTGAAGACAGAGCCTACGAGCAGTACTTC. Its protein product is CSVEDRAYEQYF.

V usage is TRBV7-9 and J usage is TRBJ2-7, with 8 bases lining up with TRBD1. The J segment lost 3 bases and the V segment lost 1 base, leaving 5 bases of the junction unmatched. The CDR3 covers 15 residues. Germline V gene sequence: CDR1 SEHNR, CDR2 FQNEAQ (reference sequence). CDR3 protein: CASSLVDRVSYEQYF. The DNA for the CDR3 is TGTGCCAGCAGCTTAGTGGACAGGGTGAGCTACGAGCAGTACTTC.

The V call is TRBV6-4, the J call TRBJ2-1; 9 nucleotides line up with TRBD2. This CDR3 has 16 amino acids. The V segment lost 0 bases and the J segment 8 bases; nucleotides outside the gene matches: 8. The germline gives CDR1 MRHNA, CDR2 SNTAGT. DNA of the CDR3: TGTGCCAGCAGTGACTCGATGGCGGGAGGGCTTGATGAGCAGTTCTTC. This codes for CASSDSMAGGLDEQFF.